The table lists the clone carrying this T cell receptor beta chain with a few counts. What it recognizes is unknown. PCR amplification relied on 60 Vbeta primers (plus 13 Jbeta primers). Data came from immunoSEQ multiplex PCR; TCRdb stores just in-frame clones and leaves some out. The table shows some 150,000 clones, with about 83% occurring only once. This sample is drawn from a study of cytomegalovirus exposure and HLA in healthy donors. General observations from the study: Most CMV-associated TCR beta chains were later found to appear HLA-restricted. In a later analysis, productive TCRs from donors in an Asian-associated ancestry cluster reportedly carried fewer N-insertions than the cohort mean. Earlier findings revealed that most TCR beta V segments proved productive either about 87% or about 30% of the time.

Trimming stripped 0 bases from V and 2 bases from J, with 6 bases between. Germline V lookup: CDR1 SGHRS, CDR2 YFSETQ. The CDR3 is 14 amino acids. This receptor was obtained from a woman in her 30s in good health and CMV-seronegative. The chain couples TRBV5-1 to TRBJ1-5, with D unresolved. Material for sequencing was PBMCs. CDR3 DNA sequence: TGCGCCAGCAGCTTGGACATCGGCAATCAGCCCCAGCATTTT. Residues: CASSLDIGNQPQHF.